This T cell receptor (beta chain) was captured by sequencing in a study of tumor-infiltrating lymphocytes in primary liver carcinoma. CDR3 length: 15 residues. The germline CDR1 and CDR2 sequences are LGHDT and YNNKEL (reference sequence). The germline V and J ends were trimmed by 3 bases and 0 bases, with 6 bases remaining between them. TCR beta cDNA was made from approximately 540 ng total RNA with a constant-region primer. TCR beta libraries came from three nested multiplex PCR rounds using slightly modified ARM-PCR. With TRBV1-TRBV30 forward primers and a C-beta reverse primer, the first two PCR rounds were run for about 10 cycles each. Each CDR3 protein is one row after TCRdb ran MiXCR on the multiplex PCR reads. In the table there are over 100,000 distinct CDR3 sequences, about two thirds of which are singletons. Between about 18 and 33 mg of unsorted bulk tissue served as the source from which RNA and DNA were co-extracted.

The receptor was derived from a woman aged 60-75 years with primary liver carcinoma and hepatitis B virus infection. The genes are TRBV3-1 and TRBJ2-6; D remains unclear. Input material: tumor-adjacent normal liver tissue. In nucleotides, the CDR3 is TGTGCCAGCAGCCACAGGAGCTCTGGGGCCAACGTCCTGACTTTC. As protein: CASSHRSSGANVLTF. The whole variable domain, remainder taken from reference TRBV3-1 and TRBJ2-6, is DTAVSQTPKYLVTQMGNDKSIKCEQNLGHDTMYWYKQDSKKFLKIMFSYNNKELIINETVPNRFSPKSPDKAHLNLHINSLELGDSAVYFCASSHRSSGANVLTFGAGSRLTVL.